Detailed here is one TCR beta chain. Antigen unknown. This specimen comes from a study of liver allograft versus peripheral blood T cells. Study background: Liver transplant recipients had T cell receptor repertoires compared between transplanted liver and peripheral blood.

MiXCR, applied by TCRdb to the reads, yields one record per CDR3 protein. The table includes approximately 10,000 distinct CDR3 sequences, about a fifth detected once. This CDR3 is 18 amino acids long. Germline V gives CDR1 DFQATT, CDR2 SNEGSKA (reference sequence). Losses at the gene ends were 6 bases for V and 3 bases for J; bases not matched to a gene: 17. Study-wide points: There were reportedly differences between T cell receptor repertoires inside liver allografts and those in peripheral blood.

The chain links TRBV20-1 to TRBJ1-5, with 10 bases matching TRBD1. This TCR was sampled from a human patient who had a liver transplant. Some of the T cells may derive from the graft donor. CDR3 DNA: TGCAGTGCCCACCCCGGGGGACAGGGGTTGAGGATCAATCAGCCCCAGCATTTT. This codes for CSAHPGGQGLRINQPQHF.